This T cell receptor (beta chain) was recorded in a study of Ad26.COV2.S vaccination and SARS-CoV-2 variants. TCRdb's copy holds only in-frame clones and misses some; the assay was immunoSEQ multiplex PCR. Here the sample spans roughly 300,000 clones, approximately 90% being singletons. The CDR3 totals 16 residues. The V gene's germline CDR1 is SGHVS and CDR2 FQNEAQ. V was pared by 5 bases and J by 5 bases, with 21 bases between. Treatment noted: roughly 20 received Ad26.COV2.S at low or high dose, single or two shots; roughly 5 received placebo; per-sample allocation not given. Vaccine and placebo recipients were sampled on day 63 after the first injection. General study points: It was reported that spike-specific CD8+ and CD4+ T cell responses were substantially broad after vaccination. Non-spike TCR breadth showed similarity between vaccine and placebo recipients.

To note about this clone: Its cognate antigen is unknown.

The sequence came from a person aged 18-60 years who received the Ad26.COV2.S COVID-19 vaccine or a placebo. The sample consisted of peripheral blood, taken in a trial of Ad26.COV2.S vaccine versus placebo. V and J are TRBV7-8 and TRBJ2-5, with unresolved D. CDR3 region: CASSPKASLVLETQYF. CDR3 sequence (DNA): TGTGCCAGCAGCCCCAAGGCGTCCCTGGTACTGGAGACCCAGTACTTC.